This T cell receptor (beta chain) was retrieved from a study of identical twins listed by TCRdb under 2016. Regarding the complete study: The study deep-sequenced TCR alpha and beta repertoires from monozygotic twins, unrelated adults of various ages and cord blood to test whether fetal clonotypes persist. To rule out contamination, replicate twin experiments were performed at different times with different library preparation protocols. The investigation overall reported the following: Compared with coincidental sharing between unrelated individuals, an excess of low generation-probability sequences was observed among out-of-frame TCR alpha sequences shared between twins. Out-of-frame TCR alpha sharing in monozygotic twins was systematically underestimated by recombination models, whereas sharing between unrelated individuals was in agreement with the recombination models. Invariant T cells such as MAIT and iNKT could partly confound zero-insertion analyses, although diverse VJ usage argued against such confounding for most clonotypes. Fewer insertions were carried by abundant cord blood beta clonotypes, a similar but weaker trend appeared in young adult naive repertoires, and no such trend appeared in memory repertoires. Because the same donors could not be followed over many years, the conclusions relied on cross-sectional statistical analysis. A weaker excess of twin sharing was found in beta out-of-frame sequences because the signal-to-noise ratio was lowered by fewer shared sequences.

This clonotype was observed at least ten times. Its target antigen remains unknown. Base quality data are lacking; no much larger clone is found one base away. Libraries were constructed by 5' RACE. Instrument used: Illumina HiSeq 2000. A universal primer binding site was introduced by template switching, and a unique molecular identifier was present in the final cDNA, enabling accurate counting of TCR cDNA molecules. Specific primers in the conserved constant-segment region were used to synthesize first-strand cDNA for TCR alpha and beta chains. To control for contamination, every cDNA library was double barcoded, receiving both a SMART-Mk sample barcode and Illumina barcodes. TruSeq adapter sequences, together with Illumina sample barcodes, were added in two successive PCR steps. Sequencing of the TCR alpha and beta cDNA libraries was done on the Illumina HiSeq platform using custom primers. The original methods were these. MiGEC was used to process raw reads and extract unique molecular identifiers, and MiXCR was used to find CDR3 positions. Recombination models were inferred per individual with the repgenHMM and IGoR tools using an EM algorithm. Shared clonotype analysis was performed with the tcR package in R, normalizing sharing by the product of cloneset sizes. To study raw recombination free of thymic and clonal selection effects, out-of-frame nonproductive sequences were analyzed. TCRdb redid the processing of the public reads, applying fastp at Q25 and MiXCR, and retained in-frame beta chains. Here each entry gathers all rows of one CDR3 protein and keeps the most common genes and DNA. V and J calls and clone size were set by TCRdb, not the authors. For this sample the table gives under 350,000 distinct CDR3 sequences, of which roughly 9% were detected only once. In total, the top ten clones hold 7% to 8.5% of the sample.

Every donor was a healthy Caucasian. The twin cohort comprised three pairs of female monozygotic twins, all aged about 18 to 30 years. Positive isolation kits from Invitrogen were used to isolate CD4+ and CD8+ T cell populations. V drops 6 bases and J drops 3 bases, leaving 11 bases in between. CDR1 and CDR2, per the germline V gene (reference sequence), are DFQATT and SNEGSKA. The CDR3 runs 13 residues from the cysteine to the phenylalanine. Of all the DNA, just the CDR3 is kept, 39 bases in frame from base 1. Another study also made use of these data, one on yellow fever vaccine responses in identical twins. As that second paper reports: According to the authors, the vaccine-induced T cell response in identical twins seemed to be partly convergent and partly specific to each individual. In the study, vaccine-responding T cell clones were precisely tracked in identical twins.

Sequenced input: CD8+ T cells sorted from blood. The clonotype originates from a woman between 18 and 29 years old in good health. The receptor chain draws on TRBV20-1 and TRBJ2-2; the D gene is possibly TRBD2, with 5 bases matching. This receptor carries the CDR3 CSATTSYTGELFF. Read as DNA, the sequence is TGCAGTGCCACCACTAGTTACACCGGGGAGCTGTTTTTT.